This TCR beta chain was identified during a study of blood T cell repertoires in COVID-19. Study details: Some COVID-19 samples were acute and others convalescent; all came from the United States, Italy and Spain. PBMCs, B-cell-depleted T cells, or T cells were the source of the cDNA or gDNA that made up the material.

Original data processing: Cell counts per sample came from amplifying reference gene primers. Profiled with immunoSEQ multiplex PCR; TCRdb holds only in-frame clones, not every one. V and J calls and clone size are copied from that table; D and trimming were computed from the DNA. The table includes just over 20,000 clones, around 86% detected once. Germline V gives CDR1 MNHEY, CDR2 SMNVEV (reference sequence). The CDR3 is 15 amino acids. Unmatched junction bases numbered 5, after V lost 5 bases and J lost 2 bases. V gene TRBV27 combines with J gene TRBJ1-5; 8 bases agree with TRBD1. Sequenced: peripheral blood. The origin of this receptor is a human donor in a cohort sampled during active COVID-19. CDR3 sequence reads: CASSTGGGGNQPQHF. In nucleotides, the CDR3 is TGTGCCAGCAGTACAGGGGGGGGTGGCAATCAGCCCCAGCATTTT.